These 27 T cell receptor beta chains were sequenced from one sample in a study of blood T cell repertoires in COVID-19. Generated by immunoSEQ multiplex PCR, the TCRdb table keeps only in-frame clones and is missing some. The sample lists around 340,000 clones; 75% to 90% were seen once. The sample comprised peripheral blood. These receptors were obtained from an older woman with COVID-19, enrolled during active disease.

This chain connects TRBV6-1 to TRBJ1-2; D call uncertain. The CDR3 has 14 residues. Between the trimmed V and J ends, which lost 0 bases and 2 bases, there was a span of 7 bases. Germline lookup yields CDR1 MNHNS and CDR2 SASEGT. CDR3: CASSEALQNYGYTF. The DNA of the CDR3 is TGTGCCAGCAGTGAAGCGCTTCAGAACTATGGCTACACCTTC.

The V gene is TRBV7-6, the J gene TRBJ1-1; D not certain. Germline V CDR1 and CDR2: SGHVS, FNYEAQ. The CDR3 sequence is 15 residues long. Trimming removed 5 bases at V and 1 base at J, with 14 bases between. CDR3 sequence (DNA): TGTGCCAGCAGCCCTACCGCACGCGGGAACACTGAAGCTTTCTTT. Protein product: CASSPTARGNTEAFF. Looking up the rest from reference TRBV7-6 and TRBJ1-1 gives the full variable domain: GAGVSQSPRYKVTKRGQDVALRCDPISGHVSLYWYRQALGQGPEFLTYFNYEAQQDKSGLPNDRFSAERPEGSISTLTIQRTEQRDSAMYRCASSPTARGNTEAFFGQGTRLTVV.

The J gene is TRBJ1-2, the V gene TRBV5-6; 8 positions match TRBD1. V shed 0 bases and J 7 bases; nucleotides not matched to a gene: 5. Germline assignment: CDR1 SGHDT and CDR2 YYEEEE. CDR3 length: 14 amino acids. The CDR3, as DNA: TGTGCCAGCAGCTTGGTCCAGGGGGCAGGTGGCTACACCTTC. This translates into CASSLVQGAGGYTF.

The V call is TRBV7-2, the J call TRBJ2-1; 15 bases map to TRBD2. V gave up 6 bases and J gave up 7 bases; unmatched junction bases: 7. CDR3 size: 16 residues. Germline-derived CDR1 and CDR2 are SGHTA and FQGNSA. The CDR3 loop reads CASSWTSGGAGNEQFF. CDR3 bases: TGTGCCAGCAGTTGGACTAGCGGGGGGGCTGGGAATGAGCAGTTCTTC.

The V call is TRBV7-8, the J call TRBJ1-1; D is perhaps TRBD1 (5 bases). Germline V gene sequence: CDR1 SGHVS, CDR2 FQNEAQ. This CDR3 has 14 amino acids. V lost 6 bases to trimming and J lost 0 bases, with 11 bases between them. CDR3 sequence: CASSPGHLNTEAFF. The CDR3 DNA follows: TGTGCCAGCAGTCCTGGACACCTGAACACTGAAGCTTTCTTT.

The chain is built from TRBV5-4 and TRBJ2-1, with D possibly TRBD2 on 5 matching bases. This CDR3 comprises 14 residues. CDR1 and CDR2 from the germline V gene are SGHNT and YYREEE (reference sequence). Trimming cost V 4 bases and J 5 bases, with 13 bases left between them. The CDR3 DNA reads TGTGCCAGCAGCCCCTCGGGGAACCACAATGAGCAGTTCTTC. The encoded protein is CASSPSGNHNEQFF. Based on the CDR3 plus reference TRBV5-4 and TRBJ2-1, the full variable domain is ETGVTQSPTHLIKTRGQQVTLRCSSQSGHNTVSWYQQALGQGPQFIFQYYREEENGRGNFPPRFSGLQFPNYSSELNVNALELDDSALYLCASSPSGNHNEQFFGPGTRLTVL.

The J gene is TRBJ2-5, the V gene TRBV5-5, with D possibly being TRBD1 (6 bases). The V gene lost 1 base and the J gene lost 2 bases, with 15 bases spanning the gap. The length of the CDR3 is 16 residues. Germline-derived CDR1 and CDR2 are SGHKS and YYEKEE (reference sequence). The CDR3 coding sequence is TGTGCCAGCAGCTTGAGGCAAGGGGGTAGTCAAGAGACCCAGTACTTC. Its protein product is CASSLRQGGSQETQYF.

To note about this clone: Germline is not matched at one junction end, which may reflect a read error. This sequence joins TRBV27 and TRBJ2-5; a weak D match, TRBD1 (6 bases). CDR3 length: 17 residues. Per germline, CDR1 MNHEY and CDR2 SMNVEV (reference sequence). The CDR3 DNA follows: TGTGCCTACAATTTTAGCCGACAGGTTGTGGGCCAAAAGACCCAGTACTTC. Its translation is CAYNFSRQVVGQKTQYF.

The chain links TRBV11-3 to TRBJ1-1; 10 positions agree with TRBD1. J gave up 1 base and V 4 bases, and 6 bases lay outside the gene matches. The CDR3 loop spans 16 amino acids. Looked up from germline, CDR1 is SGHNT and CDR2 is YENEEA. As DNA, the CDR3 is TGTGCCAGCAGCTCCCATTGGGACAGGGGGAACACTGAAGCTTTCTTT. Protein: CASSSHWDRGNTEAFF.

The chain recombines TRBV5-1 with TRBJ2-5, with 8 bases fitting TRBD1. The trim removed 4 bases at V and 5 bases at J, leaving 4 bases unmatched. The CDR3 has 13 amino acids. Germline-derived CDR1 and CDR2 are SGHRS and YFSETQ. CDR3 sequence: CASSARQGETQYF. CDR3 sequence (DNA): TGCGCCAGCAGCGCGAGACAGGGGGAGACCCAGTACTTC.

Turning to this clone: The sample contains more than one DNA sequence encoding this CDR3. The gene calls are TRBV5-4 and TRBJ1-2; 8 bases align to TRBD1. Germline lookup yields CDR1 SGHNT and CDR2 YYREEE (reference sequence). The V segment lost 0 bases and the J segment 6 bases; nucleotides outside the gene matches: 4. CDR3 length: 14 amino acids. Here the CDR3 DNA reads TGTGCCAGCAGCTTGGGGCAGGGGGCCGATGGCTACACCTTC. It specifies CASSLGQGADGYTF.

The chain recombines TRBV7-2 with TRBJ1-4; weak D call: TRBD1 (6 bases). Between the trimmed V and J ends, which lost 2 bases and 5 bases, there was a span of 12 bases. This CDR3 is built from 15 residues. Germline CDR1 SGHTA, CDR2 FQGNSA. The CDR3 sequence: CASSLIGTKNEKLFF. The CDR3 bases are TGTGCCAGCAGCTTAATCGGGACAAAGAATGAAAAACTGTTTTTT.

The V and J genes are TRBV6-5 and TRBJ2-4; weak D call: TRBD2 (7 bases). From germline, CDR1 is MNHEY and CDR2 SVGAGI. This CDR3 is 14 amino acids long. The germline V and J ends were trimmed by 4 bases and 8 bases, with 15 bases remaining between them. The CDR3 nucleotides are TGTGCCAGCAGTTCGGGGGGCCCCCGCGACATTCAGTACTTC. This translates into CASSSGGPRDIQYF.

V gene TRBV9 combines with J gene TRBJ2-2, with TRBD1 identical over 9 bases. CDR3 length: 16 residues. Germline CDR1 and CDR2: SGDLS and YYNGEE. V was pared by 4 bases and J by 7 bases, with 11 bases of the junction left unmatched. CDR3 DNA sequence: TGTGCCAGCAGCCCCAGGGGACAGGGAAGGCTCGGGGAGCTGTTTTTT. Translating gives CASSPRGQGRLGELFF. Full variable domain (rest looked up from reference TRBV9 and TRBJ2-2): DSGVTQTPKHLITATGQRVTLRCSPRSGDLSVYWYQQSLDQGLQFLIQYYNGEERAKGNILERFSAQQFPDLHSELNLSSLELGDSALYFCASSPRGQGRLGELFFGEGSRLTVL.

The J gene is TRBJ1-1, the V gene TRBV5-1, with no clear D. CDR1 SGHRS and CDR2 YFSETQ come from the germline V gene. The CDR3 runs 13 residues. With 0 bases removed from V and 5 bases from J, the gap between germline ends came to 8 bases. The CDR3 protein is CASSLEIGTEAFF. Written as DNA, the CDR3 is TGCGCCAGCAGCTTGGAAATCGGGACTGAAGCTTTCTTT.

This clone was seen many times. This rearrangement joins TRBV9 to TRBJ1-2; D might be TRBD1 (5 bases). There are 15 residues in the CDR3. With 2 bases removed from V and 2 bases from J, the gap between germline ends came to 13 bases. Per the germline V gene, CDR1 is SGDLS and CDR2 is YYNGEE. In DNA, the CDR3 is TGTGCCAGCAGCGTCTCCCACGGGGGAAACTATGGCTACACCTTC. This codes for CASSVSHGGNYGYTF.

The V gene is TRBV5-1, the J gene TRBJ1-1, with 11 positions matching TRBD1. Trimming took 0 bases from V and 5 from J; bases not matched to a gene: 6. The CDR3 length is 16 residues. CDR1 is SGHRS, CDR2 YFSETQ, per germline. In DNA, the CDR3 is TGCGCCAGCAGCTTGGGGGACAGGGGGAGTTGGACTGAAGCTTTCTTT. Translated, it gives CASSLGDRGSWTEAFF.

V and J are TRBV12-3 or TRBV12-4 and TRBJ1-6, with a possible D match to TRBD1 (5 bases). V lost 6 bases and J 10 bases, leaving 13 bases between the germline ends. The CDR3 is 13 amino acids. CDR3 bases: TGTGCCAGCAGAACTCGGGGGGACTCACCCCTCCACTTT. Residues: CASRTRGDSPLHF.

The rearrangement uses TRBV29-1 and TRBJ2-2, with a possible D match to TRBD1 (6 bases). V lost 5 bases, J lost 3 bases, and 13 bases lay in between. The CDR3 has 14 residues. CDR1 is SQVTM and CDR2 is ANQGSEA in the germline V gene. CDR3 sequence (DNA): TGCAGCGTTCACAGGGTGGGCGACACCGGGGAGCTGTTTTTT. Amino acid sequence: CSVHRVGDTGELFF.

The chain combines TRBV3-1 (or the pseudogene TRBV3-2) with TRBJ2-7; weak D call: TRBD1 (8 bases). CDR3 length: 15 residues. Germline V gene lookup returns CDR1 LGHDT and CDR2 YNNKEL (reference sequence). Trimming left V 6 bases short and J 6 bases short, with 21 bases between. CDR3 nucleotide sequence: TGTGCCAGCAGTCTAGGACAGGGAGGGGTCGGCGAGCAGTACTTC. Protein product: CASSLGQGGVGEQYF.

The chain recombines TRBV7-9 with TRBJ2-7, with TRBD1 identical over 8 bases. Per the germline V gene, CDR1 is SEHNR and CDR2 is FQNEAQ (reference sequence). V gave up 6 bases and J gave up 4 bases; unmatched junction bases: 8. CDR3 size: 14 residues. The CDR3 region has the DNA TGTGCCAGCAGTCCGGGACAGGCGATATACGAGCAGTACTTC. Translated: CASSPGQAIYEQYF.

The rearrangement links TRBV3-1 (or the pseudogene TRBV3-2) to TRBJ2-3; 9 bases match TRBD1. The length of the CDR3 is 15 residues. Germline CDR1 and CDR2: LGHDT and YNNKEL (reference sequence). J lost 0 bases, V lost 6 bases, and 4 bases had no gene match. This chain's CDR3 is CASSHRGLSTDTQYF. The CDR3 region has the DNA TGTGCCAGCAGTCACAGGGGGCTGAGCACAGATACGCAGTATTTT.

The V gene is TRBV13, the J gene TRBJ2-7; a possible D gene is TRBD1 (5 bases). Trimming cost V 2 bases and J 5 bases, with 16 bases left between them. This CDR3 has 15 residues. Germline V gives CDR1 PRHDT, CDR2 FYEKMQ (reference sequence). CDR3 amino acids: CASSLYMGPRDEQYF. In DNA form, the CDR3 reads TGTGCCAGCAGCTTATACATGGGGCCCAGGGACGAGCAGTACTTC.

This sequence joins TRBV4-1 and TRBJ1-6; D may be TRBD1 (5 bases). Germline V gives CDR1 MGHRA, CDR2 YSYEKL. The CDR3 is made up of 20 amino acids. The V end was cut by 0 bases, the J end by 0 bases, with 18 bases between. The CDR3 DNA sequence: TGCGCCAGCAGCCAAGATTGGGGCCGCCTCACCAGCTCCTATAATTCACCCCTCCACTTT. As protein: CASSQDWGRLTSSYNSPLHF.

V gene TRBV3-1 (or the pseudogene TRBV3-2) combines with J gene TRBJ2-7, with a possible D match to TRBD1 (6 bases). Germline V lookup: CDR1 LGHDT, CDR2 YNNKEL (reference sequence). The V and J ends lost 4 bases and 6 bases respectively, with 19 bases between them. The CDR3 runs to 15 residues. The CDR3 DNA is TGTGCCAGCAGCCGATCCGGGACATATCTTTCCGAGCAGTACTTC. Translation: CASSRSGTYLSEQYF.

The chain couples TRBV9 to TRBJ1-6; D not certain. This CDR3 has 13 residues. The germline V gene encodes CDR1 SGDLS and CDR2 YYNGEE. Trimming cost V 4 bases and J 10 bases, with 12 bases left between them. The DNA for the CDR3 is TGTGCCAGCAGCACGATAATGACATCACCCCTCCACTTT. This translates into CASSTIMTSPLHF.

The V gene is TRBV7-9, the J gene TRBJ2-3; a weak D match, TRBD1 (6 bases). Deletions cut 7 bases from V and 8 bases from J, with 16 bases between. CDR3 size: 13 residues. The germline V gene encodes CDR1 SEHNR and CDR2 FQNEAQ (reference sequence). The CDR3, as DNA: TGTGCCAGCACCACCATTACAGGGCTTACGCAGTATTTT. Translation gives CASTTITGLTQYF.